Listed below are T cell receptor beta chains from one sample, sequenced in a study of beta chain features in type 1 diabetes. The protocol was immunoSEQ multiplex PCR, while the TCRdb copy is restricted to in-frame clones and leaves out a portion. The table includes about 260,000 clones, about 23% detected once. The sample was naive CD4+ T cells from blood. All receptors come from a woman aged 25 to 39 with type 1 diabetes. Both conserved end residues are part of each CDR3. Each record gives: CDR3 length, D gene, clone size, V gene, J gene, CDR3 protein, CDR3 DNA. The D gene is left open where the match is weak. Size is stated for part of the rows, as once, few or many counts, or as a class when the clone is expanded.

len: 16; d_gene: TRBD2; abundance: once; v_gene: TRBV5-1; j_gene: TRBJ2-3; CDR3aa: CASRRSGDASTDTQYF; CDR3nt: TGCGCCAGCAGGAGGAGCGGGGACGCTAGCACAGATACGCAGTATTTT
len: 8; d_gene: -; abundance: -; v_gene: TRBV11-3; j_gene: TRBJ2-1; CDR3aa: CASRREFF; CDR3nt: TGTGCCAGCCGACGGGAGTTCTTC
len: 15; d_gene: -; abundance: few; v_gene: TRBV30; j_gene: TRBJ1-5; CDR3aa: CAWSVPRPSNQPQHF; CDR3nt: TGTGCCTGGAGTGTACCGAGGCCTAGCAATCAGCCCCAGCATTTT
len: 15; d_gene: TRBD2; abundance: few; v_gene: TRBV7-3; j_gene: TRBJ2-1; CDR3aa: CASSSRSGRANEQFF; CDR3nt: TGTGCCAGCAGCTCCCGAAGCGGGAGGGCCAATGAGCAGTTCTTC
len: 15; d_gene: -; abundance: -; v_gene: TRBV7-3; j_gene: TRBJ2-6; CDR3aa: CASSPAGSGANVLTF; CDR3nt: TGTGCCAGCAGCCCTGCGGGATCTGGGGCCAACGTCCTGACTTTC
len: 13; d_gene: -; abundance: -; v_gene: TRBV5-1; j_gene: TRBJ2-1; CDR3aa: CASSLGLYNEQFF; CDR3nt: TGCGCCAGCAGCTTGGGGCTCTACAATGAGCAGTTCTTC
len: 13; d_gene: -; abundance: -; v_gene: TRBV6-6; j_gene: TRBJ1-5; CDR3aa: CASSYSLDQPQHF; CDR3nt: TGTGCCAGCAGTTACTCACTGGATCAGCCCCAGCATTTT
len: 15; d_gene: -; abundance: -; v_gene: TRBV27; j_gene: TRBJ2-3; CDR3aa: CASSLRTPGTDTQYF; CDR3nt: TGTGCCAGCAGTTTAAGGACTCCTGGCACAGATACGCAGTATTTT
len: 16; d_gene: TRBD1; abundance: -; v_gene: TRBV4-1; j_gene: TRBJ2-7; CDR3aa: CASSPLSPGQGGEQYF; CDR3nt: TGCGCCAGCAGCCCCCTTTCCCCGGGACAGGGCGGCGAGCAGTACTTC
len: 14; d_gene: TRBD2; abundance: few; v_gene: TRBV30; j_gene: TRBJ2-3; CDR3aa: CAHGLAGLTDTQYF; CDR3nt: TGTGCCCACGGACTAGCGGGACTCACAGATACGCAGTATTTT
len: 13; d_gene: TRBD1; abundance: -; v_gene: TRBV10-3; j_gene: TRBJ2-7; CDR3aa: CATLGQGRYEQYF; CDR3nt: TGTGCCACACTGGGACAGGGGCGGTACGAGCAGTACTTC
len: 17; d_gene: TRBD1; abundance: -; v_gene: TRBV4-1; j_gene: TRBJ1-5; CDR3aa: CASSQERGTDRRQPQHF; CDR3nt: TGCGCCAGCAGCCAAGAAAGGGGGACAGATCGGCGACAGCCCCAGCATTTT
len: 13; d_gene: -; abundance: -; v_gene: TRBV28; j_gene: TRBJ2-7; CDR3aa: CASSLAGYYEQYF; CDR3nt: TGTGCCAGCAGTCTAGCTGGATACTACGAGCAGTACTTC
len: 15; d_gene: -; abundance: -; v_gene: TRBV7-3; j_gene: TRBJ2-1; CDR3aa: CASSFSGQRGNEQFF; CDR3nt: TGTGCCAGCAGCTTTAGCGGCCAAAGAGGCAATGAGCAGTTCTTC
len: 15; d_gene: TRBD1; abundance: -; v_gene: TRBV7-3; j_gene: TRBJ2-1; CDR3aa: CASSLGGQGRDEQFF; CDR3nt: TGTGCCAGCAGCCTAGGGGGACAGGGCAGGGATGAGCAGTTCTTC
len: 13; d_gene: TRBD2; abundance: -; v_gene: TRBV19; j_gene: TRBJ2-1; CDR3aa: CASSGTSSLGQFF; CDR3nt: TGTGCCAGTAGTGGGACTAGTTCCCTAGGGCAGTTCTTC
len: 16; d_gene: TRBD1; abundance: -; v_gene: TRBV4-1; j_gene: TRBJ1-2; CDR3aa: CASSQVGKQGTYGYTF; CDR3nt: TGCGCCAGCAGCCAAGTGGGGAAACAGGGGACCTATGGCTACACCTTC
len: 14; d_gene: TRBD1; abundance: few; v_gene: TRBV7-9; j_gene: TRBJ2-5; CDR3aa: CASSQGTGQETQYF; CDR3nt: TGTGCCAGCAGCCAGGGGACAGGGCAAGAGACCCAGTACTTC
len: 12; d_gene: -; abundance: many; v_gene: TRBV23-1; j_gene: TRBJ1-2; CDR3aa: CASSQSPSGYTF; CDR3nt: TGCGCCAGCAGTCAATCTCCATCTGGCTACACCTTC
len: 14; d_gene: TRBD2; abundance: -; v_gene: TRBV19; j_gene: TRBJ2-3; CDR3aa: CASTEGLGDDTQYF; CDR3nt: TGTGCCAGTACCGAAGGACTAGGTGACGATACGCAGTATTTT
len: 15; d_gene: -; abundance: -; v_gene: TRBV9; j_gene: TRBJ2-7; CDR3aa: CASSVSYGGGDEQYF; CDR3nt: TGTGCCAGCAGCGTCTCATATGGGGGAGGCGACGAGCAGTACTTC
len: 14; d_gene: TRBD2; abundance: few; v_gene: TRBV2; j_gene: TRBJ2-2; CDR3aa: CASKGTSGSAELFF; CDR3nt: TGTGCCAGCAAGGGGACTAGCGGGTCGGCGGAGCTGTTTTTT
len: 18; d_gene: TRBD2; abundance: -; v_gene: TRBV11-2; j_gene: TRBJ2-1; CDR3aa: CASSLDNIGLAAYNEQFF; CDR3nt: TGTGCCAGCAGCTTAGATAATATAGGACTAGCGGCCTACAATGAGCAGTTCTTC
len: 16; d_gene: TRBD2; abundance: few; v_gene: TRBV7-9; j_gene: TRBJ2-3; CDR3aa: CASSTPRLAGEDTQYF; CDR3nt: TGTGCCAGCAGCACACCACGACTAGCGGGAGAGGATACGCAGTATTTT
len: 18; d_gene: TRBD2; abundance: -; v_gene: TRBV7-3; j_gene: TRBJ2-1; CDR3aa: CASSSGLAGTSLGNEQFF; CDR3nt: TGTGCCAGCAGCTCGGGACTAGCGGGAACCTCTTTGGGGAATGAGCAGTTCTTC
len: 16; d_gene: -; abundance: few; v_gene: TRBV5-1; j_gene: TRBJ1-1; CDR3aa: CASSLAQGREGTEAFF; CDR3nt: TGCGCCAGCAGCTTGGCCCAAGGACGGGAGGGCACTGAAGCTTTCTTT
len: 12; d_gene: -; abundance: -; v_gene: TRBV11-2; j_gene: TRBJ2-4; CDR3aa: CASSGPGGRGYF; CDR3nt: TGTGCCAGCAGCGGACCCGGGGGTCGAGGGTACTTC
len: 14; d_gene: -; abundance: -; v_gene: TRBV7-2; j_gene: TRBJ2-3; CDR3aa: CASSFKAVTDTQYF; CDR3nt: TGTGCCAGCAGCTTCAAAGCGGTGACAGATACGCAGTATTTT
len: 14; d_gene: TRBD2; abundance: -; v_gene: TRBV30; j_gene: TRBJ2-1; CDR3aa: CASRSSGSYNEQFF; CDR3nt: TGTGCCTCCCGTAGTAGCGGGAGTTACAATGAGCAGTTCTTC
len: 13; d_gene: TRBD1; abundance: -; v_gene: TRBV7-6; j_gene: TRBJ1-5; CDR3aa: CASSAGQNQPQHF; CDR3nt: TGTGCCAGCAGCGCGGGACAGAATCAGCCCCAGCATTTT
len: 16; d_gene: TRBD1; abundance: -; v_gene: TRBV7-9; j_gene: TRBJ2-3; CDR3aa: CASSPGTGETTDTQYF; CDR3nt: TGTGCCAGCAGCCCCGGGACAGGGGAAACCACAGATACGCAGTATTTT
len: 14; d_gene: -; abundance: -; v_gene: TRBV29-1; j_gene: TRBJ2-1; CDR3aa: CSALKWSSYNEQFF; CDR3nt: TGCAGCGCTCTTAAGTGGAGCTCCTACAATGAGCAGTTCTTC
len: 15; d_gene: -; abundance: few; v_gene: TRBV18; j_gene: TRBJ1-1; CDR3aa: CASSPRTEQNTEAFF; CDR3nt: TGTGCCAGCTCACCCAGGACAGAGCAGAACACTGAAGCTTTCTTT
len: 14; d_gene: -; abundance: -; v_gene: TRBV7-8; j_gene: TRBJ2-1; CDR3aa: CASSFAGALDEQFF; CDR3nt: TGTGCCAGCAGCTTCGCGGGGGCTTTGGATGAGCAGTTCTTC
len: 15; d_gene: TRBD2; abundance: few; v_gene: TRBV7-2; j_gene: TRBJ2-3; CDR3aa: CASSLRGRGTDTQYF; CDR3nt: TGTGCCAGCAGCTTACGCGGGAGAGGCACAGATACGCAGTATTTT
len: 14; d_gene: TRBD1; abundance: few; v_gene: TRBV19; j_gene: TRBJ2-1; CDR3aa: CASSIQGARNEQFF; CDR3nt: TGTGCCAGTAGTATCCAGGGGGCTAGGAATGAGCAGTTCTTC
len: 14; d_gene: -; abundance: few; v_gene: TRBV18; j_gene: TRBJ2-7; CDR3aa: CASSPSSLSHEQYF; CDR3nt: TGTGCCAGCTCACCTAGTTCCTTAAGCCACGAGCAGTACTTC
len: 13; d_gene: -; abundance: few; v_gene: TRBV30; j_gene: TRBJ1-2; CDR3aa: CARIPDSGHGYTF; CDR3nt: TGTGCCAGAATCCCCGACAGTGGGCATGGCTACACCTTC
len: 14; d_gene: TRBD2; abundance: -; v_gene: TRBV7-9; j_gene: TRBJ2-5; CDR3aa: CASSLTSGQETQYF; CDR3nt: TGTGCCAGCAGCTTGACTAGCGGTCAAGAGACCCAGTACTTC
len: 13; d_gene: TRBD2; abundance: -; v_gene: TRBV11-2; j_gene: TRBJ2-1; CDR3aa: CASSWREGPEQFF; CDR3nt: TGTGCCAGCAGCTGGCGGGAGGGGCCTGAGCAGTTCTTC
len: 13; d_gene: -; abundance: few; v_gene: TRBV5-1; j_gene: TRBJ1-1; CDR3aa: CASSLDGATEAFF; CDR3nt: TGCGCCAGCAGCTTGGATGGGGCCACTGAAGCTTTCTTT
len: 15; d_gene: -; abundance: few; v_gene: TRBV7-3; j_gene: TRBJ2-7; CDR3aa: CASSSTDFGPYEQYF; CDR3nt: TGTGCCAGCAGCTCTACTGACTTCGGTCCCTACGAGCAGTACTTC
len: 16; d_gene: -; abundance: -; v_gene: TRBV7-6; j_gene: TRBJ2-3; CDR3aa: CASSLGGWSSTDTQYF; CDR3nt: TGTGCCAGCAGCTTAGGAGGGTGGAGTAGCACAGATACGCAGTATTTT
len: 14; d_gene: -; abundance: -; v_gene: TRBV27; j_gene: TRBJ2-7; CDR3aa: CASSLSRTTYEQYF; CDR3nt: TGTGCCAGCAGTTTATCTCGGACTACCTACGAGCAGTACTTC
len: 16; d_gene: TRBD2; abundance: -; v_gene: TRBV19; j_gene: TRBJ2-1; CDR3aa: CASSIDQAGGHAEQFF; CDR3nt: TGTGCCAGTAGTATAGATCAGGCGGGAGGGCATGCTGAGCAGTTCTTC